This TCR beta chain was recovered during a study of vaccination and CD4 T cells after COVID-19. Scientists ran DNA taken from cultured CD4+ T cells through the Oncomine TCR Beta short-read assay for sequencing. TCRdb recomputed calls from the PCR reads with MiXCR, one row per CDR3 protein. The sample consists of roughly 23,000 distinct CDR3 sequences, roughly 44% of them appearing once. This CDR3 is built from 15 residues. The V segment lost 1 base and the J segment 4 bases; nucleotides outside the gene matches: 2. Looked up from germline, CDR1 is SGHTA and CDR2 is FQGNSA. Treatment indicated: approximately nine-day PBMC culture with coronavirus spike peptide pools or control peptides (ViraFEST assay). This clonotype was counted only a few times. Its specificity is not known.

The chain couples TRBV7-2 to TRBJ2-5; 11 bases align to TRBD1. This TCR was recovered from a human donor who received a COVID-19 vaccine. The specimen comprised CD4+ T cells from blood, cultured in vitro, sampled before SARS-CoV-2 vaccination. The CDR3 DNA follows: TGTGCCAGCAGCTTAGACGGGACAGGGGGAGAGACCCAGTACTTC. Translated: CASSLDGTGGETQYF.